The 8 T cell receptor beta chains reported below all come from one sample, sequenced in a study of regulatory T cells in long-lasting Graves disease. To make TCR beta libraries, researchers used iRepertoire HTBI primers and Arm-PCR of CDR3 regions. TCRdb itself ran the multiplex PCR reads through MiXCR, one entry per CDR3 protein. Of 300,000 to 350,000 distinct CDR3 sequences listed, roughly 21% are singletons. The time point here: persistent/refractory GD, antithyroid drugs over 5 years with positive TRAb. The TCR library was made from RNA extracted from PBMCs. The starting material was peripheral blood mononuclear cells (PBMCs), obtained when the disease was refractory, from a patient treated with antithyroid drugs. The receptors here all came from a female donor with Graves disease.

In the case of this clonotype: This clone may be a read error of a much larger clone one base away. This chain joins TRBV7-2 and TRBJ1-4, with 8 bases identical to TRBD1. Germline assignment: CDR1 SGHTA and CDR2 FQGNSA. CDR3 size: 16 residues. The CDR3 loop reads CASSLAQTGVFEELFF. The DNA for the CDR3 is TGTGCCAGCAGCTTAGCCCAGACAGGGGTGTTTGAAGAACTGTTTTTT.

The chain links TRBV7-2 to TRBJ2-2; D uncertain. Germline V CDR1 and CDR2: SGHTA, FQGNSA. The germline V and J ends were trimmed by 4 bases and 7 bases, with 16 bases remaining between them. The CDR3 has 15 amino acids. CDR3: CASSSPLSWGGELFF. CDR3 DNA: TGTGCCAGCAGCTCACCTCTTAGCTGGGGCGGGGAGCTGTTTTTT.

This clonotype was counted at least ten times. The gene calls are TRBV7-2 and TRBJ2-5, with 7 bases aligning to TRBD2. Germline loops: CDR1 SGHTA, CDR2 FQGNSA. V lost 1 base to trimming and J lost 5 bases; unmatched junction nucleotides: 25. The CDR3 is 21 amino acids. This chain's CDR3 is CASSLVLSWSGARLGGETQYF. CDR3 nucleotides: TGTGCCAGCAGCTTAGTTTTAAGTTGGAGCGGGGCGCGGCTGGGCGGGGAGACCCAGTACTTC.

V usage is TRBV7-9 and J usage is TRBJ2-3; D is ambiguous. V lost 5 bases and J 4 bases, leaving 13 bases between the germline ends. Germline assignment: CDR1 SEHNR and CDR2 FQNEAQ (reference sequence). The CDR3 is 14 amino acids. The CDR3 nucleotides read TGTGCCAGCAGCACCGCCCCCCATTCAGATACGCAGTATTTT. It codes for CASSTAPHSDTQYF.

This clonotype appeared many times. The chain employs TRBV20-1 and TRBJ2-7, with TRBD2 matching 11 bases. The germline gives CDR1 DFQATT, CDR2 SNEGSKA (reference sequence). The length of the CDR3 is 14 residues. V dropped 2 bases and J dropped 5; count of bases not matched to a gene: 5. The CDR3 nucleotides are TGCAGTGCTAGACTACTAGCGGGAGCTAACGAGCAGTACTTC. Amino acids: CSARLLAGANEQYF.

This clonotype has a count of ten or more. The rearrangement links TRBV12-3 or TRBV12-4 to TRBJ2-7; 9 nucleotides match TRBD1. The V gene end was trimmed by 5 bases and the J gene end by 6 bases; junction bases not matched to a gene: 8. The CDR3 has 14 amino acids. Here the CDR3 reads CASSPGTGIGEQYF. The CDR3 nucleotides read TGTGCCAGCAGTCCCGGGACAGGGATAGGCGAGCAGTACTTC.

This clonotype occurred a few times. The chain recombines TRBV7-9 with TRBJ1-1, with TRBD1 matching over 8 bases. The CDR3 contains 18 residues. CDR1 is SEHNR and CDR2 is FQNEAQ in the germline V gene (reference sequence). The V segment lost 6 bases and the J segment 1 base; nucleotides outside the gene matches: 16. CDR3 protein: CASRPGWEEDRANTEAFF. The CDR3 coding sequence is TGTGCCAGCAGACCGGGGTGGGAGGAGGACAGGGCGAACACTGAAGCTTTCTTT.

This clonotype was picked up many times. The rearrangement links TRBV28 to TRBJ1-5; D may be TRBD1 (6 bases). The CDR3 extends over 14 amino acids. Germline CDR1 MDHEN, CDR2 SYDVKM. The V gene lost 2 bases and the J gene lost 6 bases, with 11 bases spanning the gap. The chain's CDR3 is CASSLTGLAQPQHF. CDR3 sequence (DNA): TGTGCCAGCAGTTTAACAGGGCTGGCTCAGCCCCAGCATTTT.